These T cell receptor beta chains were read from a single sample in a study of blood T cell repertoires in COVID-19. The assay was immunoSEQ multiplex PCR, and TCRdb's table has in-frame clones only and misses some. There are fewer than 120,000 clones in the sample; approximately 65% occur only once, and around 7.3% lies in the top ten. The sequenced material came from peripheral blood. All receptors derive from a woman aged 55-70 years with acute or convalescent COVID-19. Both conserved end residues are part of each CDR3. The order of the fields is J gene, V gene, D gene, clone size, CDR3 length, CDR3 DNA, CDR3 protein. A D gene is named only where the DNA matches it firmly. Clone size is shown for a subset of rows, as once, few, many or a class of expanded clone.

j_gene: TRBJ1-1
v_gene: TRBV27
d_gene: -
abundance: -
len: 13
CDR3nt: TGTGCCAGCAGGTCGGACACATACACTGAAGCTTTCTTT
CDR3aa: CASRSDTYTEAFF

j_gene: TRBJ2-4
v_gene: TRBV20-1
d_gene: -
abundance: -
len: 11
CDR3nt: TGCAGTGCTGCCCAACAGGGTATTAGGTACTTC
CDR3aa: CSAAQQGIRYF

j_gene: TRBJ1-2
v_gene: TRBV5-1
d_gene: TRBD1
abundance: -
len: 15
CDR3nt: TGCGCCAGCAGCTTGCAAGGGGGCTCTAACTATGGCTACACCTTC
CDR3aa: CASSLQGGSNYGYTF

j_gene: TRBJ1-1
v_gene: TRBV27
d_gene: -
abundance: medium-sized
len: 14
CDR3nt: TGTGCCAGCAGTTTGTACGGTGGTGACACTGAAGCTTTCTTT
CDR3aa: CASSLYGGDTEAFF

j_gene: TRBJ1-2
v_gene: TRBV10-1
d_gene: -
abundance: -
len: 12
CDR3nt: TGCGCCAGCAGCACAGGGTACTATGGCTACACCTTC
CDR3aa: CASSTGYYGYTF

j_gene: TRBJ2-7
v_gene: TRBV3-1/TRBV3-2
d_gene: TRBD2
abundance: -
len: 16
CDR3nt: TGTGCCAGCAGCCGCACTAGCGGGGGGGCCCGGTACGAGCAGTACTTC
CDR3aa: CASSRTSGGARYEQYF

j_gene: TRBJ2-1
v_gene: TRBV2
d_gene: -
abundance: -
len: 14
CDR3nt: TGTGCCAGCAGTGAGGCCGACAGTGACAATGAGCAGTTCTTC
CDR3aa: CASSEADSDNEQFF

j_gene: TRBJ2-7
v_gene: TRBV27
d_gene: -
abundance: -
len: 15
CDR3nt: TGTGCCAGCAGTTTGGTGGGAGCCTTTGCCTACGAGCAGTACTTC
CDR3aa: CASSLVGAFAYEQYF

j_gene: TRBJ2-1
v_gene: TRBV5-1
d_gene: TRBD1
abundance: -
len: 14
CDR3nt: TGCGCCAGCAGCCGGGGACAGGGGGTTCCGGCGGGGTTCTTC
CDR3aa: CASSRGQGVPAGFF

j_gene: TRBJ1-5
v_gene: TRBV7-2
d_gene: -
abundance: once
len: 17
CDR3nt: TGTGCCAGCAGCTTAGGGGGGGGCTTGGGAAGCAATCAGCCCCAGCATTTT
CDR3aa: CASSLGGGLGSNQPQHF

j_gene: TRBJ1-1
v_gene: TRBV9
d_gene: -
abundance: -
len: 13
CDR3nt: TGTGCCAGCAGCGTAGTGGCTAACACTGAAGCTTTCTTT
CDR3aa: CASSVVANTEAFF

j_gene: TRBJ2-4
v_gene: TRBV7-2
d_gene: -
abundance: -
len: 12
CDR3nt: TGTGCCAGCAGCTTACCGCCGAGCACTCAGTACTTC
CDR3aa: CASSLPPSTQYF

j_gene: TRBJ2-7
v_gene: TRBV7-2
d_gene: TRBD1
abundance: -
len: 16
CDR3nt: TGTGCCAGCAGCTCGACCTTCGGACAGGGGGGCTACGAGCAGTACTTC
CDR3aa: CASSSTFGQGGYEQYF

j_gene: TRBJ2-6
v_gene: TRBV3-1/TRBV3-2
d_gene: TRBD2
abundance: many
len: 18
CDR3nt: TGTGCCAGCAGCCGAGGGAGCGGGGGGGTCTCTGGGGCCAACGTCCTGACTTTC
CDR3aa: CASSRGSGGVSGANVLTF

j_gene: TRBJ1-2
v_gene: TRBV6-1
d_gene: TRBD1
abundance: once
len: 18
CDR3nt: TGTGCCAGCAGTGACGTGGGACAGGGTGCGTTGCTAAACTATGGCTACACCTTC
CDR3aa: CASSDVGQGALLNYGYTF

j_gene: TRBJ2-1
v_gene: TRBV24-1
d_gene: TRBD1
abundance: -
len: 19
CDR3nt: TGTGCCACCAGTGATTTGCCAGCCTCCGGGACAGGGGAATTCAATGAGCAGTTCTTC
CDR3aa: CATSDLPASGTGEFNEQFF

j_gene: TRBJ2-5
v_gene: TRBV29-1
d_gene: -
abundance: -
len: 13
CDR3nt: TGCAGCGTCGAAACCCGACAGTTAGAGACCCAGTACTTC
CDR3aa: CSVETRQLETQYF

j_gene: TRBJ2-1
v_gene: TRBV11-2
d_gene: TRBD2
abundance: -
len: 14
CDR3nt: TGTGCCAGCAGCCTGGGACTAGCGGGCAATGAGCAGTTCTTC
CDR3aa: CASSLGLAGNEQFF

j_gene: TRBJ2-7
v_gene: TRBV6-4
d_gene: TRBD2
abundance: few
len: 17
CDR3nt: TGTGCCAGCAGTGATGTGGCTAGCGGGGGTTCTCCCTACGAGCAGTACTTC
CDR3aa: CASSDVASGGSPYEQYF

j_gene: TRBJ2-6
v_gene: TRBV5-1
d_gene: TRBD1
abundance: -
len: 15
CDR3nt: TGCGCCAGCAGCGACAGGGGATCTGGGGCCAACGTCCTGACTTTC
CDR3aa: CASSDRGSGANVLTF

j_gene: TRBJ2-4
v_gene: TRBV23-1
d_gene: -
abundance: -
len: 15
CDR3nt: TGCGCCAGCCATCGGGTAACTCATGCCAAAAACATTCAGTACTTC
CDR3aa: CASHRVTHAKNIQYF

j_gene: TRBJ1-6
v_gene: TRBV3-1/TRBV3-2
d_gene: TRBD1
abundance: -
len: 16
CDR3nt: TGTGCCAGCAGCCAAGATCGGACAGGGGGCAATTCACCCCTCCACTTT
CDR3aa: CASSQDRTGGNSPLHF

j_gene: TRBJ2-5
v_gene: TRBV28
d_gene: TRBD1
abundance: -
len: 17
CDR3nt: TGTGCCACCCGAAGGAGGAGAGGACAGGGGTACCAAGAGACCCAGTACTTC
CDR3aa: CATRRRRGQGYQETQYF

j_gene: TRBJ2-2
v_gene: TRBV3-1/TRBV3-2
d_gene: TRBD1
abundance: -
len: 15
CDR3nt: TGTGCCAGCAGCTACGGGACAGGGGGCACCGGGGAGCTGTTTTTT
CDR3aa: CASSYGTGGTGELFF

j_gene: TRBJ2-7
v_gene: TRBV6-5
d_gene: TRBD2
abundance: once
len: 16
CDR3nt: TGTGCCAGCAGTTCGTCGGGGGGTCCCTCCTACTACGAGCAGTACTTC
CDR3aa: CASSSSGGPSYYEQYF

j_gene: TRBJ1-1
v_gene: TRBV28
d_gene: TRBD1
abundance: -
len: 12
CDR3nt: TGTGCCAGCACGACAGGGGGGACTGAAGCTTTCTTT
CDR3aa: CASTTGGTEAFF

j_gene: TRBJ1-1
v_gene: TRBV5-1
d_gene: -
abundance: once
len: 15
CDR3nt: TGCGCCAGCAGCTTAACAGAACCGATGAACACTGAAGCTTTCTTT
CDR3aa: CASSLTEPMNTEAFF

j_gene: TRBJ1-1
v_gene: TRBV28
d_gene: TRBD1
abundance: -
len: 16
CDR3nt: TGTGCCAGCAGTTTCGGGACAGGGGGCGCGTCCACTGAAGCTTTCTTT
CDR3aa: CASSFGTGGASTEAFF

j_gene: TRBJ1-1
v_gene: TRBV27
d_gene: -
abundance: -
len: 19
CDR3nt: TGTGCCAGCAGTTCCCTACTGGCGGGGAGGGCCCGGAGGAACACTGAAGCTTTCTTT
CDR3aa: CASSSLLAGRARRNTEAFF

j_gene: TRBJ2-2
v_gene: TRBV5-1
d_gene: -
abundance: -
len: 13
CDR3nt: TGCGCCAGCAGCTCCTATGACACCGGGGAGCTGTTTTTT
CDR3aa: CASSSYDTGELFF

j_gene: TRBJ1-2
v_gene: TRBV29-1
d_gene: TRBD1
abundance: -
len: 11
CDR3nt: TGCAGCGTGGGACAGTCCTATGGCTACACCTTC
CDR3aa: CSVGQSYGYTF

j_gene: TRBJ2-5
v_gene: TRBV10-3
d_gene: -
abundance: once
len: 14
CDR3nt: TGTGCCATCAGGCAGGGGACGGGGCAAGAGACCCAGTACTTC
CDR3aa: CAIRQGTGQETQYF

j_gene: TRBJ2-7
v_gene: TRBV6-5
d_gene: TRBD1
abundance: few
len: 13
CDR3nt: TGTGCCAGCAGTTCAACACAGGGGCGTGAGCAGTACTTC
CDR3aa: CASSSTQGREQYF

j_gene: TRBJ2-7
v_gene: TRBV29-1
d_gene: TRBD1
abundance: -
len: 12
CDR3nt: TGCAGCGTCGGACAGGGGAACTACGAGCAGTACTTC
CDR3aa: CSVGQGNYEQYF

j_gene: TRBJ1-6
v_gene: TRBV7-9
d_gene: TRBD1
abundance: -
len: 16
CDR3nt: TGTGCCAGCAGCTTAGCGCCTTACAGGGGGCGATCACCCCTCCACTTT
CDR3aa: CASSLAPYRGRSPLHF

j_gene: TRBJ1-1
v_gene: TRBV12-3/TRBV12-4
d_gene: -
abundance: -
len: 13
CDR3nt: TGTGCCAGCAGTCCCCGGGCTGGGGCGGAAGCTTTCTTT
CDR3aa: CASSPRAGAEAFF

j_gene: TRBJ2-2
v_gene: TRBV19
d_gene: -
abundance: -
len: 14
CDR3nt: TGTGCCAGTATGGGTGGAGGGAGAACCGGGGAGCTGTTTTTT
CDR3aa: CASMGGGRTGELFF

j_gene: TRBJ2-6
v_gene: TRBV29-1
d_gene: -
abundance: -
len: 14
CDR3nt: TGCAGCGTTCTCGAGGGGGCTGGGGCCAACGTCCTGACTTTC
CDR3aa: CSVLEGAGANVLTF

j_gene: TRBJ1-1
v_gene: TRBV3-1/TRBV3-2
d_gene: TRBD1
abundance: -
len: 16
CDR3nt: TGTGCCAGCAGCCAAGTTTTCTGGCAGGGGGCCACTGAAGCTTTCTTT
CDR3aa: CASSQVFWQGATEAFF

j_gene: TRBJ2-1
v_gene: TRBV5-5
d_gene: -
abundance: few
len: 14
CDR3nt: TGTGCCAGCAGCTTGTTAGCGGCCTACAATGAGCAGTTCTTC
CDR3aa: CASSLLAAYNEQFF

j_gene: TRBJ1-4
v_gene: TRBV18
d_gene: TRBD1
abundance: -
len: 15
CDR3nt: TGTGCCAGCTCACCAACAGGGGGCAATAATGAAAAACTGTTTTTT
CDR3aa: CASSPTGGNNEKLFF

j_gene: TRBJ2-4
v_gene: TRBV3-1/TRBV3-2
d_gene: TRBD2
abundance: once
len: 13
CDR3nt: TGTGCCAGCAGGGGGGGGGCCAAAAACATTCAGTACTTC
CDR3aa: CASRGGAKNIQYF

j_gene: TRBJ1-2
v_gene: TRBV5-4
d_gene: TRBD1
abundance: -
len: 15
CDR3nt: TGTGCCAGCAGCTCCCCCGGGACAGATAACTATGGCTACACCTTC
CDR3aa: CASSSPGTDNYGYTF

j_gene: TRBJ1-2
v_gene: TRBV28
d_gene: TRBD1
abundance: few
len: 14
CDR3nt: TGTGCCAGCAGCACTCCCAGGGGGCAAAGTGGCTACACCTTC
CDR3aa: CASSTPRGQSGYTF

j_gene: TRBJ1-2
v_gene: TRBV14
d_gene: -
abundance: -
len: 13
CDR3nt: TGTGCCAGCAGCCGAGCCTCTAACTATGGCTACACCTTC
CDR3aa: CASSRASNYGYTF

j_gene: TRBJ1-2
v_gene: TRBV28
d_gene: TRBD1
abundance: -
len: 15
CDR3nt: TGTGCCAGCAGCACGTGGGGACAGGGGAGCTATGGCTACACCTTC
CDR3aa: CASSTWGQGSYGYTF

j_gene: TRBJ1-4
v_gene: TRBV28
d_gene: -
abundance: -
len: 12
CDR3nt: TGTGCCAGCAGCCTGCCGGGTGAAAAACTGTTTTTT
CDR3aa: CASSLPGEKLFF

j_gene: TRBJ1-2
v_gene: TRBV30
d_gene: TRBD1
abundance: -
len: 16
CDR3nt: TGTGCCTGGAGTCTTTCCGGGACAGGGGGCGACTATGGCTACACCTTC
CDR3aa: CAWSLSGTGGDYGYTF

j_gene: TRBJ1-1
v_gene: TRBV11-1
d_gene: -
abundance: -
len: 14
CDR3nt: TGTGCCAGCAGCTTAAGGTCAGGGAACACTGAAGCTTTCTTT
CDR3aa: CASSLRSGNTEAFF

j_gene: TRBJ2-1
v_gene: TRBV14
d_gene: -
abundance: many
len: 16
CDR3nt: TGTGCCAGCAGCCCCCTTCCGGGGAGCTCCTACAATGAGCAGTTCTTC
CDR3aa: CASSPLPGSSYNEQFF

j_gene: TRBJ1-2
v_gene: TRBV12-2
d_gene: -
abundance: -
len: 16
CDR3nt: TGTGCAAGTCGCTTATCCGGAGACAGAACCTACTATGGCTACACCTTC
CDR3aa: CASRLSGDRTYYGYTF

j_gene: TRBJ2-5
v_gene: TRBV11-2
d_gene: TRBD1
abundance: -
len: 17
CDR3nt: TGTGCCAGCAGCTTATTCGGCAGGGGGAGAATCAAAGAGACCCAGTACTTC
CDR3aa: CASSLFGRGRIKETQYF

j_gene: TRBJ2-4
v_gene: TRBV4-1
d_gene: TRBD1
abundance: -
len: 19
CDR3nt: TGCGCCAGCAGCCAAGACCCGAGAGGGACAGGCTCAGCCAAAAACATTCAGTACTTC
CDR3aa: CASSQDPRGTGSAKNIQYF

j_gene: TRBJ2-6
v_gene: TRBV27
d_gene: TRBD2
abundance: -
len: 18
CDR3nt: TGTGCCAGCAGGGGTGTCGGGGGGGCTCTCTCTGGGGCCAACGTCCTGACTTTC
CDR3aa: CASRGVGGALSGANVLTF